The source of this TCR beta chain is a study of blood T cell repertoires in COVID-19. Looking at the study overall: COVID-19 samples from acute and convalescent phases originated in the United States, Italy and Spain. In each case, the material was cDNA or gDNA derived from T cells, B-cell-depleted T cells, or PBMCs.

Original handling: Quantification of nucleated cells was approximated via reference gene primer amplification. Assay used: immunoSEQ multiplex PCR; TCRdb lists only in-frame clones, some missing. Clone size and the V and J calls come from that table; the DNA yielded D and trimming. The table shows about 210,000 clones, with approximately 85% occurring only once. Germline V gene sequence: CDR1 MNHEY, CDR2 SVGAGI. CDR3 length equals 12 residues. Trimming took off 6 bases at V and 0 bases at J, with 6 bases between the two ends. This rearrangement joins TRBV6-5 to TRBJ2-7; the D gene is possibly TRBD1 (6 bases). The sample was peripheral blood. This TCR was sampled from a woman between 50 and 59 years old with active or convalescent COVID-19. The CDR3: CASRQGSYEQYV. CDR3 coding DNA: TGTGCCAGCAGACAGGGCTCCTACGAGCAGTACGTC.